The entry below gives a single TCR beta chain sequence along with its context. Its target is not known. The sequence runs out 3 residues before the end of the CDR3; the remainder is reconstructed from the germline J gene. The entry originates in a study of T cells in women clearing cervical HPV infection. Overall study results and limits: Each sample's T-cell count was unknown, possibly confounding richness. Cases and controls were distinguished at AUC around 0.8 by richness and V genes.

This CDR3 is built from 14 residues. Germline lookup yields CDR1 SNHLY and CDR2 FYNNEI. V lost 6 bases to trimming and J lost 0 bases, with 8 bases between them. Libraries were prepared by immunoSEQ multiplex PCR; TCRdb keeps only in-frame clonotypes and omits some of them. This sample carries tens of thousands of clones, with 3% to 4% going to the ten biggest clones. This sequence originates from a woman aged 18 to 75 with a cervical HPV16 infection that either progressed to CIN3+ or cleared (not recorded which). This chain uses TRBV2 with TRBJ2-2; no definite D call. The sample was blood buffy coat. This chain's CDR3 is CASSTVANTGELFF. CDR3 bases read: TGTGCCAGCAGCACGGTCGCGAACACCGGGGAG.